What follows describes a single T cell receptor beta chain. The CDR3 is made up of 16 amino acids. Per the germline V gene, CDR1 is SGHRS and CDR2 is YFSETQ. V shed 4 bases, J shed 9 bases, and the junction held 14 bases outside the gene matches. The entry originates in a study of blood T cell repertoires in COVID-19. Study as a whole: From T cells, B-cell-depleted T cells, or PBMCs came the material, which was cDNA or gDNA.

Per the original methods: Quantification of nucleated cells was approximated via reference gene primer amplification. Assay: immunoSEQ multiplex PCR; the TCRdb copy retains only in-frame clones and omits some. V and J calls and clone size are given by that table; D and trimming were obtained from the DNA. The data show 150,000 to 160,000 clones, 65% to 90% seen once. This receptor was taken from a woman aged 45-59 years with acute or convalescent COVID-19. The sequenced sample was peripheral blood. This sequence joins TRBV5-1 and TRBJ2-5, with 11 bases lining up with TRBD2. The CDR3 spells CASSLETSGKGLPQYF. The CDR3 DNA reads TGCGCCAGCAGCCTGGAGACTAGCGGGAAAGGACTGCCCCAGTACTTC.